This TCR beta chain originates from a study of tumor-infiltrating lymphocytes in primary liver carcinoma. Turning to the study itself: With diameters of roughly 4 to 10 cm, tumors were stage T1-T3 N0M0. Study findings and constraints: Overlap between tumor regions exceeded overlap of tumor with adjacent tissue or blood. Blood's top-250-clone fraction was significantly lower than that of tumors (p = 0.039).

The germline CDR1 and CDR2 sequences are MDHEN and SYDVKM. CDR3 length equals 16 residues. With 11 bases clipped from V and 0 bases from J, the junction kept 12 bases outside the gene matches. It was from about 19-30 mg of unsorted bulk tissue that RNA and DNA were co-extracted. Patients had primary liver carcinoma treated by surgical resection. From approximately 530 ng of total RNA, TCR beta-specific cDNA was reverse-transcribed using a constant-region primer. What produced the TCR beta libraries was three nested multiplex PCR rounds using slightly modified ARM-PCR. PCR rounds one and two used TRBV1-TRBV30 forward primers with a C-beta reverse primer for roughly 10 cycles each. Using its own MiXCR run on the multiplex PCR reads, TCRdb lists one record per CDR3 protein. The sample yields approximately 100,000 distinct CDR3 sequences, around 66% seen once. This clonotype was picked up a small number of times. Its antigen is unknown. A much larger clonotype is one base distant, so this may be a read error.

V usage is TRBV28 and J usage is TRBJ2-2; TRBD2 matches 7 bases. This clonotype was sampled from a woman aged 60-75 years with primary liver carcinoma and hepatitis B virus infection. Material for sequencing was liver tumor tissue from sampling region 2. Subset noted: tumor region T2, inferior pole. This CDR3 is CAGTPAGTTNTGELFF. DNA of the CDR3: TGTGCCGGCACCCCAGCGGGAACTACGAACACCGGGGAGCTGTTTTTT.